This passage covers 21 T cell receptor beta chains from one sample sequenced in a study of cytomegalovirus exposure and HLA in healthy donors. The PCR made use of 60 Vbeta and 13 Jbeta primers. The repertoire was sequenced with immunoSEQ multiplex PCR; TCRdb's copy has only in-frame clones and lacks some. The data hold about 210,000 clones, with 82% observed a single time. Material for sequencing was PBMCs. These receptors came from a man aged 40-55 years in good health and CMV-seropositive.

V and J are TRBV10-3 and TRBJ1-1; tentative D call: TRBD1 (6 bases). There are 16 residues in the CDR3. The V end lost 3 bases, the J end lost 0 bases, and 14 bases lay between the germline ends. Germline V CDR1 and CDR2: ENHRY, SYGVKD. Here the CDR3 DNA reads TGTGCCATCAGTGACACAGGGTCGGTGATGAACACTGAAGCTTTCTTT. Residues: CAISDTGSVMNTEAFF.

This chain uses TRBV5-4 with TRBJ2-5, with TRBD2 matching over 7 bases. The V and J ends lost 5 bases and 5 bases, in that order; junction bases with no gene match: 12. The CDR3 sequence is 15 residues long. Germline V gene lookup returns CDR1 SGHNT and CDR2 YYREEE (reference sequence). CDR3 in amino acids: CASSLTWGGRETQYF. For the CDR3, the DNA is TGTGCCAGCAGTTTGACTTGGGGGGGTAGGGAGACCCAGTACTTC.

This clone turned up a few times. The chain is built from TRBV19 and TRBJ1-4; TRBD1 aligns across 7 bases. The CDR3 runs 14 residues. Germline trimming cut 5 bases from V and 7 bases from J; bases unmatched to any gene: 7. Per germline, CDR1 LNHDA and CDR2 SQIVND (reference sequence). The DNA of the CDR3 is TGTGCCAGTAGTTCCGACAGGGTCGCTGAAAAACTGTTTTTT. Translated, it gives CASSSDRVAEKLFF.

The chain recombines TRBV5-6 with TRBJ1-1; 8 bases agree with TRBD1. V shed 2 bases and J 1 base; nucleotides not matched to a gene: 4. Germline V lookup: CDR1 SGHDT, CDR2 YYEEEE. The CDR3 consists of 15 residues. CDR3 residues: CASSFRTGPNTEAFF. For the CDR3, the DNA is TGTGCCAGCAGCTTTCGGACAGGGCCGAACACTGAAGCTTTCTTT.

The genes are TRBV21-1 and TRBJ1-4. TRBV21-1 is labeled a pseudogene. This CDR3 region has 16 residues. CDR3 protein: CASSKGWGGGGEKLFF. The CDR3 nucleotides are TGTGCCAGCAGCAAAGGTTGGGGGGGAGGGGGTGAAAAACTGTTTTTT.

CDR3 bases: TGTGCCAGCAGCCAAAATGCCGGAGTCAATGAGCAGTTCTTC. Protein: CASSQNAGVNEQFF. This chain joins TRBV7-9 and TRBJ2-1; D unclear. CDR3 length: 14 residues. Between the trimmed V and J ends, which lost 5 bases and 6 bases, there was a span of 14 bases. Germline V lookup: CDR1 SEHNR, CDR2 FQNEAQ (reference sequence).

This sequence joins TRBV29-1 and TRBJ2-1; 9 bases agree with TRBD1. CDR1 and CDR2 (germline): SQVTM, ANQGSEA. The CDR3 has 20 residues. With V trimmed by 6 bases and J by 0 bases, 21 bases remained unmatched. CDR3 amino acids: CSVGQGTHHSIVSSYNEQFF. The CDR3 DNA reads as TGCAGCGTCGGACAGGGGACCCACCACTCTATTGTCAGCTCCTACAATGAGCAGTTCTTC.

This clone showed up just a few times. The chain links TRBV6-4 to TRBJ2-3; 10 nucleotides line up with TRBD1. The length of the CDR3 is 15 residues. V was pared by 4 bases and J by 4 bases, with 5 bases of the junction left unmatched. In germline, CDR1 is MRHNA, CDR2 SNTAGT. The CDR3 DNA sequence: TGTGCCAGCAGTGCCTGGGACAGGGGAGCAGATACGCAGTATTTT. It translates to CASSAWDRGADTQYF.

The chain uses TRBV4-1 and TRBJ2-3; 8 bases line up with TRBD2. This CDR3 spans 17 amino acids. The germline gives CDR1 MGHRA, CDR2 YSYEKL. V lost 0 bases, J lost 0 bases, and 5 bases stayed unmatched. This chain's CDR3 is CASSQDLASGSTDTQYF. DNA of the CDR3: TGCGCCAGCAGCCAAGATTTGGCTAGCGGGAGCACAGATACGCAGTATTTT.

The genes are TRBV14 and TRBJ2-5, with 11 bases that match TRBD1. The germline V gene has CDR1 SGHDN and CDR2 FVKESK. The ends lost 5 bases at V and 5 bases at J; junction bases unmatched: 10. The length of the CDR3 is 16 residues. CDR3 in amino acids: CASSARTGGMIETQYF. The CDR3 coding sequence is TGTGCCAGCAGCGCCAGGACAGGGGGCATGATTGAGACCCAGTACTTC.

V is TRBV6-5 and J is TRBJ1-1, with D hard to call. This CDR3 comprises 15 residues. Trimming pared 6 bases from V and 0 bases from J, leaving 14 bases between. Germline V gene lookup returns CDR1 MNHEY and CDR2 SVGAGI. CDR3 DNA sequence: TGTGCCAGCAGCTTATCGGGCGGGGTGAACACTGAAGCTTTCTTT. Protein product: CASSLSGGVNTEAFF.

The chain has TRBV7-9 and TRBJ1-1, with D hard to call. This CDR3 region has 14 residues. Per germline, CDR1 SEHNR and CDR2 FQNEAQ (reference sequence). Trimming took off 0 bases at V and 1 base at J, with 6 bases between the two ends. The CDR3 is CASSLAVENTEAFF. The DNA for the CDR3 is TGTGCCAGCAGCTTAGCTGTAGAGAACACTGAAGCTTTCTTT.

The V call is TRBV2, the J call TRBJ2-1; TRBD2 agrees at 8 bases. Trimming at V came to 3 bases and at J to 0 bases, leaving 7 bases not matched to a gene. The CDR3 is 17 residues long. Germline loops: CDR1 SNHLY, CDR2 FYNNEI. The CDR3 reads CASSDLAGGSSYNEQFF. The CDR3 DNA is TGTGCCAGCAGTGACCTGGCGGGAGGAAGCTCCTACAATGAGCAGTTCTTC.

CDR3 DNA sequence: TGCAGCGTTGGCGGGACAGGGGACAACTATGGCTACACCTTC. Translation: CSVGGTGDNYGYTF. The V and J genes are TRBV29-1 and TRBJ1-2; 10 positions match TRBD1. The V gene end was trimmed by 4 bases and the J gene end by 2 bases; junction bases not matched to a gene: 4. The V gene's germline CDR1 is SQVTM and CDR2 ANQGSEA. The CDR3 loop spans 14 amino acids.

The V and J genes are TRBV6-6 and TRBJ1-4; no clear D gene. The V end was cut by 7 bases, the J end by 5 bases, with 8 bases between. CDR1 MNHNY and CDR2 SVGAGI come from the germline V gene (reference sequence). The CDR3 loop spans 12 amino acids. CDR3 in amino acids: CASIAGNEKLFF. The DNA of the CDR3 is TGTGCCAGCATTGCCGGGAATGAAAAACTGTTTTTT.

The genes are TRBV29-1 and TRBJ2-2; perhaps TRBD1 as D (5 bases). The germline V gene has CDR1 SQVTM and CDR2 ANQGSEA. The CDR3 has 13 residues. Trimming shortened V by 4 bases and J by 2 bases, and 8 bases separated the two germline ends. The CDR3 sequence is CSVGRENTGELFF. CDR3 nucleotide sequence: TGCAGCGTTGGCAGGGAAAACACCGGGGAGCTGTTTTTT.

The chain combines TRBV6-1 with TRBJ2-7, with a tentative D call TRBD1 (6 bases). The V end was cut by 0 bases, the J end by 0 bases, with 12 bases between. CDR1 and CDR2 (germline): MNHNS, SASEGT. The CDR3 is 16 amino acids. CDR3 region: CASSEAAQGISYEQYV. CDR3 nucleotides: TGTGCCAGCAGTGAAGCGGCCCAGGGGATCTCCTACGAGCAGTACGTC.

The DNA for the CDR3 is TGTGCCAGCAGTGAAAGAGAGGTGCCGGGGTCCTCCTACAATGAGCAGTTCTTC. Its translation is CASSEREVPGSSYNEQFF. The chain has TRBV6-1 and TRBJ2-1, with D possibly matching TRBD2 (5 bases). Germline CDR1 MNHNS, CDR2 SASEGT. V was clipped by 2 bases and J by 0 bases, with 17 bases between them. The CDR3 extends over 18 amino acids.

The chain uses TRBV5-1 and TRBJ2-5, with 9 positions matching TRBD1. J gave up 2 bases and V 3 bases, and 8 bases lay outside the gene matches. CDR1 SGHRS and CDR2 YFSETQ come from the germline V gene. This CDR3 contains 16 residues. The CDR3 spells CASSSRPDRGQETQYF. The CDR3 DNA is TGCGCCAGCAGCTCGCGGCCCGACAGGGGGCAAGAGACCCAGTACTTC.

The chain carries TRBV11-1 and TRBJ2-7; the D gene is possibly TRBD2 (5 bases). The germline V gene has CDR1 SGHAT and CDR2 FQDESV (reference sequence). Trimming took off 1 base at V and 7 bases at J, with 11 bases between the two ends. The CDR3 runs 13 residues. The CDR3 region has the DNA TGTGCCAGCAGCTTAGTGGGAGTGGTTGAGCAGTACTTC. This gives the protein CASSLVGVVEQYF.

The J gene is TRBJ2-3, the V gene TRBV27; D gene unclear. This CDR3 is 12 amino acids long. V was shortened by 4 bases and J by 11 bases, with 13 bases between the two germline ends. The germline gives CDR1 MNHEY, CDR2 SMNVEV (reference sequence). CDR3: CASSSDPTRQYF. CDR3 nucleotides: TGTGCCAGCAGTTCAGACCCGACACGGCAGTATTTT.